The next 4 T cell receptor beta chains were all read from a single sample in a study of shared clonotypes between healthy human individuals. This table comes from immunoSEQ multiplex PCR, and its TCRdb copy is limited to in-frame clones, with some not included. The repertoire has over 2 million clones, approximately 94% of them found once; the top ten carry about 1.1%. Terminally differentiated effector memory CD45RA+ cells were left out of the naive CD8 fraction, which was CD45RO-negative and positively selected for CCR7. The specimen was naive CD8+ T cells sorted from blood. The receptors stem from a man younger than 35 in good health.

The rearrangement links TRBV6-5 to TRBJ1-2; a possible D gene is TRBD1 (5 bases). This CDR3 is 15 amino acids long. Trimming took off 7 bases at V and 6 bases at J, with 21 bases between the two ends. CDR1 and CDR2 (germline): MNHEY, SVGAGI. CDR3 protein: CASNAIPGTPDGYTF. Written as DNA, the CDR3 is TGTGCCAGCAATGCTATACCGGGGACGCCGGATGGCTACACCTTC.

The genes are TRBV7-6 and TRBJ1-3; possibly TRBD1 for D (5 bases). Trimming removed 5 bases from V and 0 bases from J, with 11 bases in between. Germline V gene sequence: CDR1 SGHVS, CDR2 FNYEAQ. The CDR3 runs 15 residues. The chain's CDR3 is CASSPGADSGNTIYF. The CDR3 nucleotides read TGTGCCAGCAGCCCCGGGGCGGACTCTGGAAACACCATATATTTT.

The chain has TRBV2 and TRBJ2-7, with D uncertain. V lost 4 bases to trimming and J lost 2 bases, with 12 bases between them. Germline values: CDR1 SNHLY, CDR2 FYNNEI. This CDR3 has 14 residues. This CDR3 is CASSVGVLPYEQYF. The DNA of the CDR3 is TGTGCCAGCAGTGTTGGGGTCCTCCCCTACGAGCAGTACTTC. Together with reference TRBV2 and TRBJ2-7, the CDR3 gives the full variable domain: EPEVTQTPSHQVTQMGQEVILRCVPISNHLYFYWYRQILGQKVEFLVSFYNNEISEKSEIFDDQFSVERPDGSNFTLKIRSTKLEDSAMYFCASSVGVLPYEQYFGPGTRLTVT.

The chain uses TRBV11-2 and TRBJ2-1; TRBD1 matches 8 bases. Germline lookup yields CDR1 SGHAT and CDR2 FQNNGV. Trimming cost V 1 base and J 8 bases; bases outside gene matches: 10. The CDR3 covers 16 residues. Here the CDR3 reads CASSLGRTGKIDEQFF. DNA for the CDR3: TGTGCCAGCAGCTTAGGACGGACAGGGAAGATCGATGAGCAGTTCTTC.